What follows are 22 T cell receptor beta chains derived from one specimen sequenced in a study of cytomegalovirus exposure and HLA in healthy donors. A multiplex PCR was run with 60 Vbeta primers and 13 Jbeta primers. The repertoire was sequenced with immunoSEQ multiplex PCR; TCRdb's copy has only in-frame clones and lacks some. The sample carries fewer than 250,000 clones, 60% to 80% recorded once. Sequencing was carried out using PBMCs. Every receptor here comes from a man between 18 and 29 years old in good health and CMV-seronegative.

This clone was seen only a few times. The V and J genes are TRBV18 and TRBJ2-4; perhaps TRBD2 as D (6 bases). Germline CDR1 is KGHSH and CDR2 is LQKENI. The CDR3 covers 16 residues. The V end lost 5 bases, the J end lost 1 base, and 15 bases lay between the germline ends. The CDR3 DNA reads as TGTGCCAGCTCAACCACCGGGAGTGTTGCCAAAAACATTCAGTACTTC. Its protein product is CASSTTGSVAKNIQYF.

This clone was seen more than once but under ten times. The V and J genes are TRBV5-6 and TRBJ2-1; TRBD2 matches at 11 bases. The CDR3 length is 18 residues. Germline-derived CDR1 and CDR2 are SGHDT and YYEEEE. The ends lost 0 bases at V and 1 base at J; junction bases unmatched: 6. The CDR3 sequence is CASSLDTSGSASYNEQFF. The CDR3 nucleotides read TGTGCCAGCAGCTTGGATACTAGCGGGAGTGCTTCCTACAATGAGCAGTTCTTC.

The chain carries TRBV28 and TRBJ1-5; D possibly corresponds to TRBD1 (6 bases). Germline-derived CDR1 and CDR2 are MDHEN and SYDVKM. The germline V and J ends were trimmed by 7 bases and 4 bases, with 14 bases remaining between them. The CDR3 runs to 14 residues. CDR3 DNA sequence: TGTGCCAGCACTCCAGGGGAGAGAAATCAGCCCCAGCATTTT. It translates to CASTPGERNQPQHF.

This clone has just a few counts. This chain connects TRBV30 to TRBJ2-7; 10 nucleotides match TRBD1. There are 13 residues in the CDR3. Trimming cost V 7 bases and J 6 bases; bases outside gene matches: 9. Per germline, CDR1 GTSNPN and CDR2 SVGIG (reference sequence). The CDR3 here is CAFSGTGAGEQYF. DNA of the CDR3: TGTGCCTTCTCCGGGACAGGGGCTGGCGAGCAGTACTTC.

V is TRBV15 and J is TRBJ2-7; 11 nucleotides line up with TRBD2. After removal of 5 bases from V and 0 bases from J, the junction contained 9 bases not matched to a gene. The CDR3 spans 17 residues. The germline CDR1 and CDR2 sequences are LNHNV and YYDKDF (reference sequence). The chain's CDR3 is CATSSGLAVSSSYEQYF. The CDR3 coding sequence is TGTGCCACCAGCTCGGGACTAGCGGTTTCTAGCTCCTACGAGCAGTACTTC.

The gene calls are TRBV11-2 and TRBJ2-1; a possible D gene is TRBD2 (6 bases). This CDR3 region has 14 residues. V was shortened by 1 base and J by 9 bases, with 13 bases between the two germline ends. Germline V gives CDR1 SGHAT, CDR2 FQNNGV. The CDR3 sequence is CASSLGGEDGEQFF. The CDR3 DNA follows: TGTGCCAGCAGCTTAGGCGGGGAGGATGGTGAGCAGTTCTTC. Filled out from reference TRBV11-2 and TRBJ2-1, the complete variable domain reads EAGVAQSPRYKIIEKRQSVAFWCNPISGHATLYWYQQILGQGPKLLIQFQNNGVVDDSQLPKDRFSAERLKGVDSTLKIQPAKLEDSAVYLCASSLGGEDGEQFFGPGTRLTVL.

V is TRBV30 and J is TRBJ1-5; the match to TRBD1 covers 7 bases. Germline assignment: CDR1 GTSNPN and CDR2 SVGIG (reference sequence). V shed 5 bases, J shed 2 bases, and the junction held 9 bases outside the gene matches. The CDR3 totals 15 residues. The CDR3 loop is CAWSVKGAGNQPQHF. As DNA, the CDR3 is TGTGCCTGGTCCGTTAAGGGGGCAGGCAATCAGCCCCAGCATTTT. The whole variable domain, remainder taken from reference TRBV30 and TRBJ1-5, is SQTIHQWPATLVQPVGSPLSLECTVEGTSNPNLYWYRQAAGRGLQLLFYSVGIGQISSEVPQNLSASRPQDRQFILSSKKLLLSDSGFYLCAWSVKGAGNQPQHFGDGTRLSIL.

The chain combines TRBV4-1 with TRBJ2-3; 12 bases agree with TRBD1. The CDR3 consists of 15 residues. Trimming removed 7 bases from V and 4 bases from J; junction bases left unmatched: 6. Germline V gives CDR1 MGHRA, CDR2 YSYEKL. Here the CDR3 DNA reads TGCGCCAGCACGACTGGGACAGGGGGCGCAGATACGCAGTATTTT. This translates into CASTTGTGGADTQYF.

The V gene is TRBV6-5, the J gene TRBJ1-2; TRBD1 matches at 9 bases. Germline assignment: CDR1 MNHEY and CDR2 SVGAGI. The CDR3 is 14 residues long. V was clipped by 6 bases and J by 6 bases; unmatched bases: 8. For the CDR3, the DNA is TGTGCCAGCAGAATTCCCGGGACAGGGAATGGCTACACCTTC. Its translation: CASRIPGTGNGYTF.

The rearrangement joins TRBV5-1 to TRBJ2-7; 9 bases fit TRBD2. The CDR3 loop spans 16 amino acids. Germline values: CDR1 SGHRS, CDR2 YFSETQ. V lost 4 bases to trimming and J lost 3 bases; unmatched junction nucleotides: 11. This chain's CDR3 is CASSPIGLAHGYEQYF. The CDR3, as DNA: TGCGCCAGCAGCCCCATCGGACTAGCGCATGGCTACGAGCAGTACTTC.

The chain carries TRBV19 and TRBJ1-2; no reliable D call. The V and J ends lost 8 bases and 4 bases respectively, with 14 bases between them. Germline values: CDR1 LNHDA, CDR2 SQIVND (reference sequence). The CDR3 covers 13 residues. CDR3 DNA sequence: TGTGCCAGTGGTGCCCCGGGTACCTATGGCTACACCTTC. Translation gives CASGAPGTYGYTF.

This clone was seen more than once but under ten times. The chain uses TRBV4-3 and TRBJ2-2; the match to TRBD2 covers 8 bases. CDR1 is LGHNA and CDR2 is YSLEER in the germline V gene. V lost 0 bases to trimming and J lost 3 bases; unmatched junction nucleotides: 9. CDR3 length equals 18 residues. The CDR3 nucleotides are TGCGCCAGCAGCCAAGATGTAGCGGGGTACTCAGACACCGGGGAGCTGTTTTTT. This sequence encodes CASSQDVAGYSDTGELFF.

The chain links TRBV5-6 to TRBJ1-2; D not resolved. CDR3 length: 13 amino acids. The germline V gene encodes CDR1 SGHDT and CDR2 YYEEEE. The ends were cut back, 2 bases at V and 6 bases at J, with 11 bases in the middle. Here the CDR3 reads CASSFSGRNGYTF. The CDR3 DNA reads TGTGCCAGCAGCTTTTCAGGCAGGAATGGCTACACCTTC.

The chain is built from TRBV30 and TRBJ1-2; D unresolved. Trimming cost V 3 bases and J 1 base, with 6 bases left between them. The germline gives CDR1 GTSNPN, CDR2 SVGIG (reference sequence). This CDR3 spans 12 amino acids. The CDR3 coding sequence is TGTGCCTGGAGCCGAGATAACTATGGCTACACCTTC. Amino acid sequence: CAWSRDNYGYTF.

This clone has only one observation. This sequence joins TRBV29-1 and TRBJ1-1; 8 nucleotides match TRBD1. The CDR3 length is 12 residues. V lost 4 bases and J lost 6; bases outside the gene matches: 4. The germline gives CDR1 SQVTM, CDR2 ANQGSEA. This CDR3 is CSVGLQGAEAFF. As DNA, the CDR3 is TGCAGCGTTGGACTACAGGGGGCTGAAGCTTTCTTT.

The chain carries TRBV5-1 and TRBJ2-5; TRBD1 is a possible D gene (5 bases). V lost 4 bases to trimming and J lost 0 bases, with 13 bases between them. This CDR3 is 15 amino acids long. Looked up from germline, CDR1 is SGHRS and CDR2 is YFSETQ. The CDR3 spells CASSEAGPYQETQYF. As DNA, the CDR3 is TGCGCCAGCAGCGAGGCAGGGCCGTACCAAGAGACCCAGTACTTC.

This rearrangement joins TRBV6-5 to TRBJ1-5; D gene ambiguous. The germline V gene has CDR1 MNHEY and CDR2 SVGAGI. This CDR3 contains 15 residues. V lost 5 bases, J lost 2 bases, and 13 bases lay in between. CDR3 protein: CASSAGSYGNQPQHF. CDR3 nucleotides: TGTGCCAGCAGTGCCGGGTCCTATGGCAATCAGCCCCAGCATTTT.

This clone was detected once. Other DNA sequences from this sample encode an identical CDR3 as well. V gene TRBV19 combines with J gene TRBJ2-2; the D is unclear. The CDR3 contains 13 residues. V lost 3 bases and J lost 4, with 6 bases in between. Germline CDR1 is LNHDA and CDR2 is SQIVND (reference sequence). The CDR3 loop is CASSISGTGELFF. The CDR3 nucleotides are TGTGCCAGTAGTATTTCGGGCACCGGGGAGCTGTTTTTT. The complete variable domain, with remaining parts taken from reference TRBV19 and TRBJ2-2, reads DGGITQSPKYLFRKEGQNVTLSCEQNLNHDAMYWYRQDPGQGLRLIYYSQIVNDFQKGDIAEGYSVSREKKESFPLTVTSAQKNPTAFYLCASSISGTGELFFGEGSRLTVL.

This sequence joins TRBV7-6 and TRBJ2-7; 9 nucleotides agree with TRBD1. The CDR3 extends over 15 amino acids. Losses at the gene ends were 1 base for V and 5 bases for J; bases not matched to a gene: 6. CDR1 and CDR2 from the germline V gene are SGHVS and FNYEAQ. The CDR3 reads CASSLELQGADEQYF. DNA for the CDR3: TGTGCCAGCAGCTTAGAACTACAGGGGGCCGACGAGCAGTACTTC. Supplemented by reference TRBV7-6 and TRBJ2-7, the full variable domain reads GAGVSQSPRYKVTKRGQDVALRCDPISGHVSLYWYRQALGQGPEFLTYFNYEAQQDKSGLPNDRFSAERPEGSISTLTIQRTEQRDSAMYRCASSLELQGADEQYFGPGTRLTVT.

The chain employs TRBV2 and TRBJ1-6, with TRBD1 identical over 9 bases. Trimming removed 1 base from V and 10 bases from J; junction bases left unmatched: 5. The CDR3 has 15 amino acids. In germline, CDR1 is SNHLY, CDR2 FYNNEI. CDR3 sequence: CASSEDRTGASPLHF. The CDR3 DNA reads TGTGCCAGCAGTGAAGACCGGACAGGGGCCTCACCCCTCCACTTT.

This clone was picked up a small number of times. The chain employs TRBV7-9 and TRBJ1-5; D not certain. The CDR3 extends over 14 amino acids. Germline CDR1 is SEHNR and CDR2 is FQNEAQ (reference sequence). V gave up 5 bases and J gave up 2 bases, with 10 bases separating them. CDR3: CASSAGPGNQPQHF. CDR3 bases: TGTGCCAGCAGCGCCGGTCCGGGCAATCAGCCCCAGCATTTT.

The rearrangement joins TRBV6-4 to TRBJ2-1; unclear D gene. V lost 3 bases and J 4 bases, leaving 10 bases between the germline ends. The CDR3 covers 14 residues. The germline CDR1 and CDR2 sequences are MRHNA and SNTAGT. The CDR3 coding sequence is TGTGCCAGCAGTGAGGCCTCACCGTACAATGAGCAGTTCTTC. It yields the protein CASSEASPYNEQFF.